This T cell receptor (beta chain) was identified in a study of shared clonotypes between healthy human individuals. Overall study context: CD8 memory received one plate per donor, CD8 naive two, CD4 memory three and CD4 naive three. Study results and limitations: The study found about 5.1% of naive CD4 clonotypes shared across several donors.

TCRdb's copy holds only in-frame clones and misses some; the assay was immunoSEQ multiplex PCR. The sample lists hundreds of thousands of clones; under 80% were seen once. With V trimmed by 2 bases and J by 5 bases, 16 bases remained unmatched. The CDR3 runs to 17 residues. Per the germline V gene, CDR1 is SGHRS and CDR2 is YFSETQ. A word on this clone: Its antigen is not identified.

Source material: memory CD4+ T cells sorted from blood. Subset given: CD45RA-negative fraction. J is TRBJ2-7 and V is TRBV5-1, with 7 bases matching TRBD2. The receptor was isolated from a woman in her 30s in good health. The CDR3 DNA reads as TGCGCCAGCAGCTTAGGCTTTCAGGGTTCTGGGGGGGACGAGCAGTACTTC. Encoded protein: CASSLGFQGSGGDEQYF.